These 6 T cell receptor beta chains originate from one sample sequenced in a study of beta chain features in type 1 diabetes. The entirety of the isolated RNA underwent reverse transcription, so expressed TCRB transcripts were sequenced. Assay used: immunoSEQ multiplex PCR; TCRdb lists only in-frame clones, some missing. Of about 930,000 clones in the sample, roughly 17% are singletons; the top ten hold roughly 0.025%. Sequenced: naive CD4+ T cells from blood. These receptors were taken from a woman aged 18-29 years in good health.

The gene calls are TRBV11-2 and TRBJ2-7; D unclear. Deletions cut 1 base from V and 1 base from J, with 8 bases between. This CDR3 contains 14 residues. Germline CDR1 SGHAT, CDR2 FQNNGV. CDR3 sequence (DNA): TGTGCCAGCAGCTTAGCGGGCAGGTCCTACGAGCAGTACTTC. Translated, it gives CASSLAGRSYEQYF.

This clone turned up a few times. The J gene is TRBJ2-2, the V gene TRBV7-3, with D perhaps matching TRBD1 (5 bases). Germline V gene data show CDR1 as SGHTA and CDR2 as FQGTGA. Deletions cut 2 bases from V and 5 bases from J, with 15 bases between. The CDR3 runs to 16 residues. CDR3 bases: TGTGCCAGCAGCTTATACCCCACGACAGAAACCGGGGAGCTGTTTTTT. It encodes CASSLYPTTETGELFF.

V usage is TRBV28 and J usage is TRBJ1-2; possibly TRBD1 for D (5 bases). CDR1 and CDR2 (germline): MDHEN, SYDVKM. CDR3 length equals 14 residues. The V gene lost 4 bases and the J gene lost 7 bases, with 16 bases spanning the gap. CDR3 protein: CASSSGTQSRGYTF. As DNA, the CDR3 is TGTGCCAGCAGTTCCGGGACCCAAAGCCGTGGCTACACCTTC.

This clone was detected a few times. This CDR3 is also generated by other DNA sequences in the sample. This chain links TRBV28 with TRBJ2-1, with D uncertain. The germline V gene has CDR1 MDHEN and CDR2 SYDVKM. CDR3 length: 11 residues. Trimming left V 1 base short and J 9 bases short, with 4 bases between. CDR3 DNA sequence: TGTGCCAGCAGTTTATCGCGTGAGCAGTTCTTC. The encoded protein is CASSLSREQFF.

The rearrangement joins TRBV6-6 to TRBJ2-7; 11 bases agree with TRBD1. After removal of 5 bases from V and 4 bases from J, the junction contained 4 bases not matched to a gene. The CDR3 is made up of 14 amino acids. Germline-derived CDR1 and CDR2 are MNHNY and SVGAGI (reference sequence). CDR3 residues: CASSQDRGLYEQYF. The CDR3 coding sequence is TGTGCCAGCAGTCAGGACAGGGGGCTATACGAGCAGTACTTC.

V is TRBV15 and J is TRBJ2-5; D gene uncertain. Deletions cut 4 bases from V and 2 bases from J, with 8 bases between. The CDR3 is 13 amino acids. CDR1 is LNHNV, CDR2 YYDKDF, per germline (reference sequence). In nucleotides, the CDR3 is TGTGCCACCAGCACGGACCGTCAAGAGACCCAGTACTTC. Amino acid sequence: CATSTDRQETQYF.